This T cell receptor beta chain was obtained from a study of PD-1 blockade in classical Hodgkin lymphoma. Overall study: Intravenous infusions of nivolumab 3 mg/kg reached patients every 2 weeks.

With no exception, relapse followed autologous stem cell transplantation in all patients, and brentuximab vedotin exposure varied. Ten or more counts support this clone. Antigen unknown. This table comes from immunoSEQ multiplex PCR, and its TCRdb copy is limited to in-frame clones, with some not included. The sample lists 50,000 or so clones; 73% were seen once. Study-level findings and limits: Nothing has yet pinned down what causes the repertoire differences, possibly disease activity or prior therapy. Anyone who began nivolumab under 1 year after ASCT was excluded. Healthy donors reportedly exceeded newly diagnosed patients in baseline TCR diversity.

V shed 5 bases and J shed 0 bases, with 11 bases lying between them. The CDR3 contains 15 residues. Germline CDR1 SGHVS, CDR2 FNYEAQ. The sequence derives from a human donor with classical Hodgkin lymphoma. The rearrangement uses TRBV7-6 and TRBJ1-5; D is possibly TRBD1 (5 bases). Material: peripheral blood mononuclear cells (PBMCs), obtained before the second cycle of nivolumab. The CDR3 loop reads CASSQGQGSNQPQHF. Here the CDR3 DNA reads TGTGCCAGCAGCCAAGGGCAGGGTAGCAATCAGCCCCAGCATTTT.